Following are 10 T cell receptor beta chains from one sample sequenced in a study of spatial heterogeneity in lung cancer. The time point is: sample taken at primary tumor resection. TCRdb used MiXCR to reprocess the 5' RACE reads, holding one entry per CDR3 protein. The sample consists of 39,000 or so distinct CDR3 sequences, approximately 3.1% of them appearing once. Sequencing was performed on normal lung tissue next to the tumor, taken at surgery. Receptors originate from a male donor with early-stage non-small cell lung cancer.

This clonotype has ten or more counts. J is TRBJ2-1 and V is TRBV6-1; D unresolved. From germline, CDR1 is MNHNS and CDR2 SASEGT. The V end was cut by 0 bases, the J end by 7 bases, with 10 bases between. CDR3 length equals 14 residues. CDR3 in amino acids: CASSEASMRNEQFF. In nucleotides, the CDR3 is TGTGCCAGCAGTGAAGCGTCAATGAGGAATGAGCAGTTCTTC.

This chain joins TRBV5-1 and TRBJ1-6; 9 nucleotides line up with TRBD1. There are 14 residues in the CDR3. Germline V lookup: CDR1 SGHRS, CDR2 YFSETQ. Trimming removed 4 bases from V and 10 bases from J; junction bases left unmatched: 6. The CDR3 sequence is CASSVDRGGSPLHF. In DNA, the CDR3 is TGCGCCAGCAGCGTGGACAGGGGAGGCTCACCCCTCCACTTT.

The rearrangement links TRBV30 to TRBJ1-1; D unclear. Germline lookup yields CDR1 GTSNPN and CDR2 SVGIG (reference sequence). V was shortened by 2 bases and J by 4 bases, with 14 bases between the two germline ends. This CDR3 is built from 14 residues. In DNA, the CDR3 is TGTGCCTGGAGTCCGTCGACAATCCCCACTGAAGCTTTCTTT. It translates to CAWSPSTIPTEAFF.

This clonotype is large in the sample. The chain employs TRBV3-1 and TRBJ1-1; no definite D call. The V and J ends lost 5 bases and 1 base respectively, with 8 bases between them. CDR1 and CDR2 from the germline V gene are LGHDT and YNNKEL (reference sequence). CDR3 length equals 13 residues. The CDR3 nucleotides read TGTGCCAGCAGCTCGCAGGAGAACACTGAAGCTTTCTTT. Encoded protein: CASSSQENTEAFF.

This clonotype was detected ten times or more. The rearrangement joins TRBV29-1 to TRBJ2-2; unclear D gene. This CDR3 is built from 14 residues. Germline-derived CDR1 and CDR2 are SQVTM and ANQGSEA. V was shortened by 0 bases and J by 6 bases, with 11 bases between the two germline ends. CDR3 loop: CSVEDPNEAGELFF. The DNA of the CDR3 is TGCAGCGTTGAAGATCCAAATGAGGCCGGGGAGCTGTTTTTT.

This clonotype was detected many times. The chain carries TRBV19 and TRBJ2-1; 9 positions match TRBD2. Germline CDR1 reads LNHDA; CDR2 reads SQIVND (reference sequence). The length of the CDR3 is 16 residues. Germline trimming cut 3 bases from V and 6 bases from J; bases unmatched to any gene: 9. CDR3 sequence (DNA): TGTGCCAGTAGTATGGGCGGGAGGGCCGGCCGCAATGAGCAGTTCTTC. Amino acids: CASSMGGRAGRNEQFF.

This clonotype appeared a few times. This chain's CDR3 is CASSQDRPGDTQYF. Written as DNA, the CDR3 is TGCGCCAGCAGCCAAGATCGGCCGGGGGATACGCAGTATTTT. The chain couples TRBV4-3 to TRBJ2-3; maybe TRBD2 (5 bases). Trimming took off 0 bases at V and 6 bases at J, with 10 bases between the two ends. Germline V gives CDR1 LGHNA, CDR2 YSLEER. The CDR3 is 14 amino acids.

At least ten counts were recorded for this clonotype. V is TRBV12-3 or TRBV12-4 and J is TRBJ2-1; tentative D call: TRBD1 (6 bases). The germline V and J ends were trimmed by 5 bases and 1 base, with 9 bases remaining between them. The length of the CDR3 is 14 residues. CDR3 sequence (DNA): TGTGCCAGCAGTATTACAGGGTCCTACAATGAGCAGTTCTTC. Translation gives CASSITGSYNEQFF.

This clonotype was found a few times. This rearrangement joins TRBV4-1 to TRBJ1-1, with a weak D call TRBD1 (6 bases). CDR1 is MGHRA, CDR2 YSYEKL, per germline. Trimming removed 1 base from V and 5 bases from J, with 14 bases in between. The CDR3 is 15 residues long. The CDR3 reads CASSQAIGGMTEAFF. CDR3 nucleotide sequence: TGCGCCAGCAGCCAAGCCATAGGGGGTATGACTGAAGCTTTCTTT.

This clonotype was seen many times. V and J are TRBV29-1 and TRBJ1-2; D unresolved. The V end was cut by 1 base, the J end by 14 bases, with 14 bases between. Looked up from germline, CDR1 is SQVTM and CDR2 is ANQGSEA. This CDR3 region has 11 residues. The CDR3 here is CSVEVEGRRTF. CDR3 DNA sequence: TGCAGCGTTGAAGTAGAGGGAAGGCGGACCTTC.